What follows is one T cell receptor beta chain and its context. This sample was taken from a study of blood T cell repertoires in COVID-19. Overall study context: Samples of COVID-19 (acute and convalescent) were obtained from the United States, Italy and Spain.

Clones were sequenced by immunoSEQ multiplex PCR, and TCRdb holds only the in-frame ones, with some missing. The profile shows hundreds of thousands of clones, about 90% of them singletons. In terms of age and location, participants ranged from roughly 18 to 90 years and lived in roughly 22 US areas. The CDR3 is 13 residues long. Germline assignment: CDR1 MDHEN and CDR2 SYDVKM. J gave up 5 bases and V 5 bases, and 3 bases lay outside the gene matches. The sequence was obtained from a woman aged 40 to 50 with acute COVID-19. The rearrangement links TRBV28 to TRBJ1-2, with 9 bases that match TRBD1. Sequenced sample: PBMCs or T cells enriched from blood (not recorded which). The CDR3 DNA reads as TGTGCCAGCAGTCCCGGGACAGGGTATGGCTACACCTTC. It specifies CASSPGTGYGYTF.